These 11 T cell receptor beta chains came from one sample sequenced in a study of blood T cells in healthy people across ages. Together with a sample-barcoded 5' primer, a J-beta primer mix was included in a second PCR lasting roughly 6 to 12 cycles. TCRdb independently ran MiXCR on the 5' RACE reads; one entry per CDR3 protein. The table includes 1.5 million or so distinct CDR3 sequences, around 42% detected once. What was sequenced was blood. All receptors derive from a woman aged 18-29 years in good health.

The gene calls are TRBV28 and TRBJ1-4; TRBD1 is a possible D gene (6 bases). CDR3 length: 13 residues. V was clipped by 3 bases and J by 11 bases, with 13 bases between them. Germline CDR1 and CDR2: MDHEN and SYDVKM. The CDR3: CASSLGDRTKLFF. CDR3 sequence (DNA): TGTGCCAGCAGTTTGGGAGACAGGACGAAACTGTTTTTT.

This clonotype has more than one count but fewer than ten. The chain couples TRBV10-3 to TRBJ2-4; tentatively, D is TRBD1 (6 bases). The CDR3 extends over 15 amino acids. The ends were cut back, 0 bases at V and 2 bases at J, with 8 bases in the middle. Germline assignment: CDR1 ENHRY and CDR2 SYGVKD. CDR3 sequence: CAISESQGSKNIQYF. For the CDR3, the DNA is TGTGCCATCAGTGAGTCACAGGGTTCCAAAAACATTCAGTACTTC.

The gene calls are TRBV20-1 and TRBJ2-5; weak D call: TRBD2 (6 bases). CDR3 length: 13 residues. CDR1 DFQATT and CDR2 SNEGSKA come from the germline V gene (reference sequence). Trimming removed 5 bases from V and 11 bases from J, with 21 bases in between. CDR3 DNA sequence: TGCAGTGCTGGGGGGAGAGAGGCCAATGAGCAGTACTTC. Translation gives CSAGGREANEQYF.

The chain combines TRBV6-6 with TRBJ2-3; possible D gene TRBD2, 6 bases. The CDR3 extends over 14 amino acids. Germline V CDR1 and CDR2: MNHNY, SVGAGI (reference sequence). V lost 8 bases to trimming and J lost 1 base, with 13 bases between them. CDR3 region: CASRRLDGTDTQYF. The CDR3 bases are TGTGCCAGCCGGAGACTAGATGGCACAGATACGCAGTATTTT.

In its sample, this clonotype was seen a few times. The CDR3 sequence: CASSYDSGGYNEQFF. Written as DNA, the CDR3 is TGTGCCAGCAGCTATGATAGCGGGGGCTACAATGAGCAGTTCTTC. V gene TRBV7-3 combines with J gene TRBJ2-1; TRBD2 matches 9 bases. CDR1 SGHTA and CDR2 FQGTGA come from the germline V gene. The CDR3 has 15 amino acids. With 4 bases clipped from V and 3 bases from J, the junction kept 4 bases outside the gene matches.

The gene calls are TRBV25-1 and TRBJ2-7; D may be TRBD2 (6 bases). The germline CDR1 and CDR2 sequences are MGHDK and SYGVNS. Trimming left V 10 bases short and J 5 bases short, with 15 bases between. This CDR3 region has 12 residues. CDR3 protein: CATRRGSDEQYF. In DNA form, the CDR3 reads TGTGCCACTAGGCGGGGCAGCGACGAGCAGTACTTC.

The chain is built from TRBV10-3 and TRBJ1-2; a weak D match, TRBD1 (5 bases). Germline CDR1 reads ENHRY; CDR2 reads SYGVKD. V lost 5 bases, J lost 6 bases, and 13 bases lay in between. This CDR3 spans 13 amino acids. The CDR3 protein is CAISLGQGDGYTF. CDR3 bases: TGTGCCATCAGTCTTGGGCAGGGTGATGGCTACACCTTC.

The genes are TRBV4-1 and TRBJ2-2; D not resolved. Germline CDR1 and CDR2: MGHRA and YSYEKL. Trimming left V 0 bases short and J 7 bases short, with 12 bases between. The CDR3 has 15 amino acids. The CDR3 region is CASSQDRLDGGELFF. CDR3 nucleotide sequence: TGCGCCAGCAGCCAAGATAGGCTCGACGGCGGGGAGCTGTTTTTT.

The chain combines TRBV24-1 with TRBJ1-4; 8 positions agree with TRBD1. CDR1 and CDR2 from the germline V gene are KGHDR and SFDVKD. The CDR3 is 13 residues long. The V gene end was trimmed by 9 bases and the J gene end by 7 bases; junction bases not matched to a gene: 6. The DNA for the CDR3 is TGTGCCACCTACCGGGACAGGTGTGAAAAACTGTTTTTT. Translated, it gives CATYRDRCEKLFF.

This chain uses TRBV12-3 or TRBV12-4 with TRBJ1-1; 7 bases match TRBD1. The V segment lost 6 bases and the J segment 4 bases; nucleotides outside the gene matches: 8. The CDR3 length is 14 residues. CDR3 protein: CASRRQGWATEAFF. DNA for the CDR3: TGTGCCAGCAGGCGACAGGGTTGGGCCACTGAAGCTTTCTTT.

This chain connects TRBV9 to TRBJ1-1, with D perhaps TRBD1 (5 bases). CDR1 is SGDLS and CDR2 is YYNGEE in the germline V gene. The CDR3 runs to 14 residues. Trimming stripped 4 bases from V and 3 bases from J, with 13 bases between. CDR3 in DNA: TGTGCCAGCAGCCTGAGGGACGCCCACACTGAAGCTTTCTTT. Translating it yields CASSLRDAHTEAFF.